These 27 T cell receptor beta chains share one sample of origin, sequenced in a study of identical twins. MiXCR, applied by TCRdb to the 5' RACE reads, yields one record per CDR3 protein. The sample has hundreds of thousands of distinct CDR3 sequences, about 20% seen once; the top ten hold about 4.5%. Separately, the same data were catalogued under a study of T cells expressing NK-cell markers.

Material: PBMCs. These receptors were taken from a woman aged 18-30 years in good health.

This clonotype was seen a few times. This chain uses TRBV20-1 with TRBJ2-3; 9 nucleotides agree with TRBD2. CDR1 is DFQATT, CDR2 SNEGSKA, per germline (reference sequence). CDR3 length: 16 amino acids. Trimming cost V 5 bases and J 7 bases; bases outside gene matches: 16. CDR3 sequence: CSALHPVLAGINTQYF. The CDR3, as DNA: TGCAGTGCTCTTCACCCGGTTCTAGCGGGGATAAATACGCAGTATTTT.

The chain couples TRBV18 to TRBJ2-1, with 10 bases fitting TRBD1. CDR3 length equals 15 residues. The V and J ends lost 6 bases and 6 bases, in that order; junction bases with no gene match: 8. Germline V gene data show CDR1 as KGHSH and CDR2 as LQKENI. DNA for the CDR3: TGTGCCAGCTCTGTCCGGGACAGGGGCCTCAATGAGCAGTTCTTC. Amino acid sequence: CASSVRDRGLNEQFF.

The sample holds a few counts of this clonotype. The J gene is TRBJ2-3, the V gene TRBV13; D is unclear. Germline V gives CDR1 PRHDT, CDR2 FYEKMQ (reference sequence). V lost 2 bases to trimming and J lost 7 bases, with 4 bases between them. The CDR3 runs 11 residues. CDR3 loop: CASSLTYTQYF. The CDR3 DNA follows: TGTGCCAGCAGCTTAACGTATACGCAGTATTTT. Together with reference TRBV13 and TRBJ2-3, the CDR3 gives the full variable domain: AAGVIQSPRHLIKEKRETATLKCYPIPRHDTVYWYQQGPGQDPQFLISFYEKMQSDKGSIPDRFSAQQFSDYHSELNMSSLELGDSALYFCASSLTYTQYFGPGTRLTVL.

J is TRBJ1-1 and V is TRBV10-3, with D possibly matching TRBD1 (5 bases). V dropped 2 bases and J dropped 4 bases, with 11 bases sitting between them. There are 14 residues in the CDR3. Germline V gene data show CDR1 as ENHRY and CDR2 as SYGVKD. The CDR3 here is CAISEVWGFTEAFF. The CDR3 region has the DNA TGTGCCATCAGTGAGGTCTGGGGGTTCACTGAAGCTTTCTTT.

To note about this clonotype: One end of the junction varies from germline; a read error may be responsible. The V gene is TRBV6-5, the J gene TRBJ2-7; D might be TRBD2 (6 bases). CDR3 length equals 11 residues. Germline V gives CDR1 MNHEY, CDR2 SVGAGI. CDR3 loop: CASSSGRGLSF. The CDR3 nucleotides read TGTGCCAGCAGCTCCGGACGGGGGTTAAGCTTC.

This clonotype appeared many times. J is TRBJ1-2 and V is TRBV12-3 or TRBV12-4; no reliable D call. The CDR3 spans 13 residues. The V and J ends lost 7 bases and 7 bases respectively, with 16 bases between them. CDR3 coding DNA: TGTGCCAGCACCACTCGAGAGAGACCTGGCTACACCTTC. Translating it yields CASTTRERPGYTF.

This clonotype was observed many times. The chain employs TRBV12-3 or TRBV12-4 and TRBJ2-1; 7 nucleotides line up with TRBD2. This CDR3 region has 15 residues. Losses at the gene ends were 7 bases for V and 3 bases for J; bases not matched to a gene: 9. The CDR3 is CASTPGGDYYNEQFF. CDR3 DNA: TGTGCCAGCACACCTGGGGGGGACTACTACAATGAGCAGTTCTTC.

The CDR3 bases are TGCGCCAGCAGGGACGGCCAGTCCTACAATGAGCAGTTCTTC. Translation: CASRDGQSYNEQFF. This chain links TRBV5-1 with TRBJ2-1; D unresolved. Germline lookup yields CDR1 SGHRS and CDR2 YFSETQ. Trimming cost V 5 bases and J 1 base, with 10 bases left between them. The CDR3 is 14 amino acids.

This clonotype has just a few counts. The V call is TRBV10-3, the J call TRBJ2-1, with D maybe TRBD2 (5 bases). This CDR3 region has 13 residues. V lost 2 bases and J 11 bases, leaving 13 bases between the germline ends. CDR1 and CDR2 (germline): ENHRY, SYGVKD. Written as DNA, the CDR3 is TGTGCCATCAGTGAGAATACTAGAAGCAAGCAGTTCTTC. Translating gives CAISENTRSKQFF.

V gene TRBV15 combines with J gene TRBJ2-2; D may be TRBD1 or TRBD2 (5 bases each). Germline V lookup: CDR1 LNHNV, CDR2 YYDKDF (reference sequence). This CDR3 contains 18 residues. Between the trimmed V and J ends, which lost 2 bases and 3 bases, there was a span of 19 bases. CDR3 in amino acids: CATSRHSRDGRYTGELFF. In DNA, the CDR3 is TGTGCCACCAGCAGACATTCCCGGGACGGAAGATACACCGGGGAGCTGTTTTTT.

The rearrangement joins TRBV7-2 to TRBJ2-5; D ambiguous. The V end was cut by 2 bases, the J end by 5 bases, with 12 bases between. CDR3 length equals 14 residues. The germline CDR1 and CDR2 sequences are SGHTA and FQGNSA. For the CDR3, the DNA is TGTGCCAGCAGCTTAATTCAAGTGGGCGAGACCCAGTACTTC. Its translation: CASSLIQVGETQYF.

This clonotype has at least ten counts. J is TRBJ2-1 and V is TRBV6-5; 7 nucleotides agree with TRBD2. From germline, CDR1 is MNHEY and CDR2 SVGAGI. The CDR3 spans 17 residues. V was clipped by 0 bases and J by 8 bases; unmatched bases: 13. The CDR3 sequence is CASSYSFGRGTLHEQFF. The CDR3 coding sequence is TGTGCCAGCAGTTACTCTTTTGGGCGGGGGACCCTTCATGAGCAGTTCTTC.

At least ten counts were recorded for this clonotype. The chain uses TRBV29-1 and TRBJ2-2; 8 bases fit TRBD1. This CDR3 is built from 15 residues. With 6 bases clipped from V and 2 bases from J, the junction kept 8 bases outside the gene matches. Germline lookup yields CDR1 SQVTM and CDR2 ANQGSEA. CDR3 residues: CSVEPGQANTGELFF. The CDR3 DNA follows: TGCAGCGTAGAACCGGGACAGGCAAACACCGGGGAGCTGTTTTTT.

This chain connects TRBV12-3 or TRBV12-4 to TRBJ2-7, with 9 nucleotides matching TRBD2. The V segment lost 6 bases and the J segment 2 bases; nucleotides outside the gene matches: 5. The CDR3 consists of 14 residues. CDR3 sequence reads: CASRLAGIAYEQYF. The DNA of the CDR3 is TGTGCCAGCAGGCTAGCGGGGATAGCCTACGAGCAGTACTTC.

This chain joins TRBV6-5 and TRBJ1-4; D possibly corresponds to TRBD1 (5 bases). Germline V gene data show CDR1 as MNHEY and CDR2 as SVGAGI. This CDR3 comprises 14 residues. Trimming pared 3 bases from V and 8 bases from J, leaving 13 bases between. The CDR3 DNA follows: TGTGCCAGCAGTTATGTTCAGGGCCGAGAAAAACTGTTTTTT. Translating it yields CASSYVQGREKLFF.

The CDR3 DNA sequence: TGCAGTGCTAGAGATCCGGGCGGGGGGGCCAATGAGCAGTTCTTC. As protein: CSARDPGGGANEQFF. This rearrangement joins TRBV20-1 to TRBJ2-1; 9 bases are a match to TRBD2. Trimming took 0 bases from V and 6 from J; bases not matched to a gene: 6. Germline CDR1 reads DFQATT; CDR2 reads SNEGSKA (reference sequence). This CDR3 has 15 amino acids.

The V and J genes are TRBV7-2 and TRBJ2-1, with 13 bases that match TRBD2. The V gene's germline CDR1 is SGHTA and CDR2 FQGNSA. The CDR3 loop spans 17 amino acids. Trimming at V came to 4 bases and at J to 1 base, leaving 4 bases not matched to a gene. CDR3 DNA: TGTGCCAGCAGCTGGGGACTAGCGGGATGGTCCTACAATGAGCAGTTCTTC. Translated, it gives CASSWGLAGWSYNEQFF.

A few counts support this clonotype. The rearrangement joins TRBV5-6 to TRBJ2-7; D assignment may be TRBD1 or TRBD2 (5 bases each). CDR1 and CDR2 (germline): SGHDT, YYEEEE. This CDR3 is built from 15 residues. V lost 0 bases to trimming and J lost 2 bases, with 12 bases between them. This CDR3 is CASSLGGTGPYEQYF. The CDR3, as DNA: TGTGCCAGCAGCTTGGGAGGGACGGGCCCCTACGAGCAGTACTTC.

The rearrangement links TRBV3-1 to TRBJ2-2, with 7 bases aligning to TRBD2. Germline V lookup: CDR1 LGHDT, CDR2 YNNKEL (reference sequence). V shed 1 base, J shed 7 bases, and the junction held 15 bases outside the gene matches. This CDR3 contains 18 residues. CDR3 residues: CASSQVGTGGPQVGELFF. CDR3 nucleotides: TGTGCCAGCAGCCAAGTCGGAACGGGGGGACCCCAAGTCGGGGAGCTGTTTTTT.

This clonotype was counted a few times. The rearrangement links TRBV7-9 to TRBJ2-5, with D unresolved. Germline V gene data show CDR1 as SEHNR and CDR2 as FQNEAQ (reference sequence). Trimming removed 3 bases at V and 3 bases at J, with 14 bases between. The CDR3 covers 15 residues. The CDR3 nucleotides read TGTGCCAGCAGCTTTGACATCCACCCCGAAGAGACCCAGTACTTC. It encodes CASSFDIHPEETQYF. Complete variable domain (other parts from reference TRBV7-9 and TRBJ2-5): DTGVSQNPRHKITKRGQNVTFRCDPISEHNRLYWYRQTLGQGPEFLTYFQNEAQLEKSRLLSDRFSAERPKGSFSTLEIQRTEQGDSAMYLCASSFDIHPEETQYFGPGTRLLVL.

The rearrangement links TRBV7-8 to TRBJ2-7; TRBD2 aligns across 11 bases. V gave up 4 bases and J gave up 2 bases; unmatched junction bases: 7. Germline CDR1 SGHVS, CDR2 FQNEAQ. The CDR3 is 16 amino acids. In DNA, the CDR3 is TGTGCCAGCAGCTCTGGACTAGCGGGTACCCCCTACGAGCAGTACTTC. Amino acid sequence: CASSSGLAGTPYEQYF. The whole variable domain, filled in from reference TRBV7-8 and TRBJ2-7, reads GAGVSQSPRYKVAKRGQDVALRCDPISGHVSLFWYQQALGQGPEFLTYFQNEAQLDKSGLPSDRFFAERPEGSVSTLKIQRTQQEDSAVYLCASSSGLAGTPYEQYFGPGTRLTVT.

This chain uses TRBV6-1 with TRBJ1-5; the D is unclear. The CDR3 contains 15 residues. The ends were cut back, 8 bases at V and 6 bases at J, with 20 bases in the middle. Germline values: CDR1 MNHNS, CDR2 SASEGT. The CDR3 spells CASSESPTSFQPQHF. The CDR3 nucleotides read TGTGCCAGCTCCGAATCCCCCACCTCGTTTCAGCCCCAGCATTTT.

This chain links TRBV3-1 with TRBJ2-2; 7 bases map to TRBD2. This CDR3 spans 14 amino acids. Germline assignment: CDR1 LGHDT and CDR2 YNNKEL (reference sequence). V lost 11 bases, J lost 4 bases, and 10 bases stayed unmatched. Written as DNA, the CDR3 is TGTGCCGCTGGCAGCGGGACTGTCACCGGGGAGCTGTTTTTT. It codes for CAAGSGTVTGELFF.

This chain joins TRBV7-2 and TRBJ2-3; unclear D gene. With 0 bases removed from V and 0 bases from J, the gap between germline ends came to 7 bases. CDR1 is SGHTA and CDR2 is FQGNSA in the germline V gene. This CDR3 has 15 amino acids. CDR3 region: CASSLAIGSTDTQYF. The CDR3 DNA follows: TGTGCCAGCAGCTTAGCCATCGGTAGCACAGATACGCAGTATTTT.

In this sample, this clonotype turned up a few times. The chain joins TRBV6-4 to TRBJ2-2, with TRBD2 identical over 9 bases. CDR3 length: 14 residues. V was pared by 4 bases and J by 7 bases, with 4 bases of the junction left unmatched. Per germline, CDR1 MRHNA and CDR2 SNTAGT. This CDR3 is CASSGSGSGGELFF. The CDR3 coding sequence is TGTGCCAGCAGTGGTAGCGGGAGCGGCGGGGAGCTGTTTTTT.

As DNA, the CDR3 is TGCAGTGCTAGCCCCGCGGGAAACCCCCGGGAGCTGTTTTTT. Translated: CSASPAGNPRELFF. V is TRBV20-1 and J is TRBJ2-2, with D maybe TRBD2 (6 bases). V shed 3 bases and J shed 9 bases, with 17 bases lying between them. Germline V gene data show CDR1 as DFQATT and CDR2 as SNEGSKA (reference sequence). The CDR3 runs to 14 residues.

The CDR3 is CASSLVRTSGRYEQFF. The CDR3 DNA is TGTGCCAGCAGCTTAGTTAGGACTAGCGGGAGGTATGAGCAGTTCTTC. This chain connects TRBV7-2 to TRBJ2-1; 14 bases line up with TRBD2. Germline V gene lookup returns CDR1 SGHTA and CDR2 FQGNSA. The CDR3 loop spans 16 amino acids. J lost 8 bases, V lost 1 base, and 4 bases had no gene match.